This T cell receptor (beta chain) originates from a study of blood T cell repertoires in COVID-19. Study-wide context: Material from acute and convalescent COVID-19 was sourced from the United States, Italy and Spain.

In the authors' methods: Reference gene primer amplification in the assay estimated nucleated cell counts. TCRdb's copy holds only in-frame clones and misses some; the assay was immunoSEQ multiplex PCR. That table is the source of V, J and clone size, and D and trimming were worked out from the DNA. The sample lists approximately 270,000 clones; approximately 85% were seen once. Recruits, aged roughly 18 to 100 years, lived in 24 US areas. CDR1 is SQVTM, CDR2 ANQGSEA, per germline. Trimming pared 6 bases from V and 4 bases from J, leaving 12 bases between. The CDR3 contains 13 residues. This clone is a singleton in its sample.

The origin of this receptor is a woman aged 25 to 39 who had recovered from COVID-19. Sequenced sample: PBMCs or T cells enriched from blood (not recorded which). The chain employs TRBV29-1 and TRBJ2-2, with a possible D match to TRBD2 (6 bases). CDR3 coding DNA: TGCAGCGTCCTGGGGGGAATCACCGGGGAGCTGTTTTTT. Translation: CSVLGGITGELFF.